The clone carrying this TCR beta chain was recorded many times. Its antigen remains unknown. The sample originates from a study of human T cells and chemical hapten exposure. Study-level findings and limits: A positive correlation with patch test score was shown by PT1 expanded TCR counts.

Germline loops: CDR1 MNHEY, CDR2 SVGEGT. V gave up 9 bases and J gave up 8 bases, with 25 bases separating them. The CDR3 runs 15 residues. The time point is: patch test 1, 2 weeks after DPC sensitization. Treatment given: therapeutic diphenylcyclopropenone sensitization with weekly scalp DPC. Venepuncture was done earlier than the placement of each patch test. TCRdb reprocessed the RACE reads via MiXCR and lists one record per CDR3 protein. The sample lists fewer than 130,000 distinct CDR3 sequences, 8% to 13% occurring once. The chain recombines TRBV6-2 or TRBV6-3 with TRBJ1-1, with D perhaps TRBD1 (5 bases). Sequenced here: whole blood, sampled in connection with sensitization to the hapten diphenylcyclopropenone (DPC). This receptor was identified in a woman aged 40 to 50 with alopecia areata. Some clones in this sample may be carry-over from other donors' samples. The CDR3 region is CASTRPQGASSEAFF. The CDR3 bases are TGTGCCAGTACGAGGCCTCAGGGCGCCTCCTCCGAAGCTTTCTTT.